This T cell receptor (beta chain) derives from a study of OX40 agonist ivuxolimab in advanced cancers. Study context: The treatment was a fully human IgG2 OX40 agonist, ivuxolimab. Allowance was made for prior anti-PD-1, anti-PD-L1 or anti-CTLA-4 therapy, and 40% had some. Partial responses were seen in three patients, one with hepatocellular carcinoma and two with cutaneous melanoma. Study results and limitations: Clonal expansion in partial responders at 0.1-3.0 mg/kg ranked among the lowest.

Deletions cut 0 bases from V and 3 bases from J, with 7 bases between. The germline CDR1 and CDR2 sequences are LGHNA and YSLEER. The CDR3 is 14 amino acids. To note about this clone: Its antigen is unknown.

Using immunoSEQ multiplex PCR, the repertoire was profiled, and TCRdb retains in-frame clones only, with some absent. The table has tens of thousands of clones, around 90% seen once; the top ten hold about 4%. The origin of this receptor is an adult with an advanced solid tumor such as melanoma, head and neck, liver or kidney cancer. The V gene is TRBV4-3, the J gene TRBJ2-3; D ambiguous. This specimen was CD4+ or CD8+ T cells sorted from blood, taken in a trial of the OX40 agonist ivuxolimab. CDR3 sequence: CASSQDEATDTQYF. The CDR3 nucleotides read TGCGCCAGCAGCCAAGACGAGGCAACAGATACGCAGTATTTT.